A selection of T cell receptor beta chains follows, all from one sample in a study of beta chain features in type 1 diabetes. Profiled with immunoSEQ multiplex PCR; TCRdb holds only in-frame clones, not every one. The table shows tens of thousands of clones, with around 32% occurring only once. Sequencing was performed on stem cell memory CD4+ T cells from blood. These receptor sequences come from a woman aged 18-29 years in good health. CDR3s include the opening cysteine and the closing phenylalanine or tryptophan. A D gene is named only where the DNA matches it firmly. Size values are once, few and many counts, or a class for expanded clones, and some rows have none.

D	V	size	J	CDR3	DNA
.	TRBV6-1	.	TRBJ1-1	CASSERGTSTEAFF	TGTGCCAGCAGTGAAAGGGGGACCTCAACTGAAGCTTTCTTT
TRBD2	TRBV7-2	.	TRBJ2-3	CASSLERAGGTDTQYF	TGTGCCAGCAGCTTAGAGAGGGCGGGGGGCACAGATACGCAGTATTTT
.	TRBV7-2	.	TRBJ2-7	CASSIQGYEQYF	TGTGCCAGCAGCATACAGGGCTACGAGCAGTACTTC
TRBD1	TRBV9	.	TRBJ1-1	CASSGGGGGRTEAFF	TGTGCCAGCAGCGGGGGAGGAGGGGGCCGGACTGAAGCTTTCTTT
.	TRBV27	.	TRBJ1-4	CASSRTVPPVNEKLFF	TGTGCCAGCAGTCGGACAGTGCCCCCTGTGAATGAAAAACTGTTTTTT
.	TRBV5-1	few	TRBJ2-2	CASSLGQAIGGELFF	TGCGCCAGCAGCTTGGGACAGGCGATCGGCGGGGAGCTGTTTTTT
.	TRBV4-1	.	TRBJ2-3	CASSQGAGLADTQYF	TGCGCCAGCAGCCAAGGAGCGGGTCTGGCAGATACGCAGTATTTT
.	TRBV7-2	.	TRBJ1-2	CASSLAEGWGYTF	TGTGCCAGCAGCTTAGCGGAGGGCTGGGGCTACACCTTC
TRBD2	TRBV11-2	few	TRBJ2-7	CASSLGTSGFSYEQYF	TGTGCCAGCAGCTTAGGTACTAGCGGATTCTCCTACGAGCAGTACTTC
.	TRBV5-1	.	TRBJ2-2	CASSLRERNTGELFF	TGCGCCAGCAGCCTAAGGGAGCGAAACACCGGGGAGCTGTTTTTT
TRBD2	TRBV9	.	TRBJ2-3	CASSAEAGDTQYF	TGTGCCAGCAGCGCCGAAGCGGGGGATACGCAGTATTTT
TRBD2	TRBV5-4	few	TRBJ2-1	CASSTGTSGSLDEQFF	TGTGCCAGCAGCACAGGGACTAGCGGGAGTTTGGATGAGCAGTTCTTC
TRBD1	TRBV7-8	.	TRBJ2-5	CASSPQGQNRQETQYF	TGTGCCAGCAGCCCGCAGGGACAGAATAGGCAAGAGACCCAGTACTTC
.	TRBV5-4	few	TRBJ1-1	CASSLDRLNTEAFF	TGTGCCAGCAGCTTGGACAGACTGAACACTGAAGCTTTCTTT
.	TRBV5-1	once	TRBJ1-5	CASSLVSGSNQPQHF	TGCGCCAGCAGCTTGGTATCAGGGAGCAATCAGCCCCAGCATTTT
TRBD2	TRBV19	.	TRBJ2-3	CASSIVTSGADTQYF	TGTGCCAGTAGTATCGTGACTAGCGGGGCCGATACGCAGTATTTT
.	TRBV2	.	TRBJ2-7	CRSGDRSYEQYF	TGTCGATCGGGAGATAGGTCCTACGAGCAGTACTTC
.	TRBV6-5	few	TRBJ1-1	CASSYALTGSGAEAFF	TGTGCCAGCAGTTACGCGCTAACAGGGAGCGGCGCTGAAGCTTTCTTT
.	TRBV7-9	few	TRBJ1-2	CASSRANYGYTF	TGTGCCAGCAGCCGAGCTAACTATGGCTACACCTTC
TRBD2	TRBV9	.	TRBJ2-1	CASSVGVAGYNEQFF	TGTGCCAGCAGCGTAGGTGTAGCGGGGTACAATGAGCAGTTCTTC
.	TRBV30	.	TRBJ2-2	CAWSYKGPGELFF	TGTGCCTGGAGTTATAAGGGGCCCGGGGAGCTGTTTTTT
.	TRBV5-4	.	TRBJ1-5	CASSLDRVGQPQHF	TGTGCCAGCAGCTTGGACAGGGTTGGTCAGCCCCAGCATTTT
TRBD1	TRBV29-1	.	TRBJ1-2	CSVEGPGTGDGYTF	TGCAGCGTTGAAGGACCTGGGACAGGGGACGGCTACACCTTC
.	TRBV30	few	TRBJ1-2	CAWTGSGRNYGYTF	TGTGCCTGGACAGGGTCCGGTCGGAACTATGGCTACACCTTC
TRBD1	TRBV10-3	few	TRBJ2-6	CAITRQGSGANVLTF	TGTGCCATCACCAGACAGGGCTCTGGGGCCAACGTCCTGACTTTC
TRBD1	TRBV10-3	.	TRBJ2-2	CAISTGTGRGAAAGELFF	TGTGCCATCAGCACCGGGACAGGGAGAGGGGCCGCAGCCGGGGAGCTGTTTTTT
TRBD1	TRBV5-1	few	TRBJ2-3	CASSKGQGDTQYF	TGCGCCAGCAGCAAAGGACAGGGTGATACGCAGTATTTT
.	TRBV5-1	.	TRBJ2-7	CASSASGEYEQYF	TGCGCCAGCAGTGCATCAGGGGAGTACGAGCAGTACTTC
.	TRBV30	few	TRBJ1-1	CAWSVLDIGGANTEAFF	TGTGCCTGGAGTGTACTGGACATTGGAGGGGCCAACACTGAAGCTTTCTTT
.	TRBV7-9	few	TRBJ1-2	CASSPGQSNYGYTF	TGTGCCAGCAGCCCTGGACAGTCTAACTATGGCTACACCTTC
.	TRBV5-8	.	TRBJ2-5	CASSLTGLIQETQYF	TGTGCCAGCAGCTTGACGGGACTCATCCAAGAGACCCAGTACTTC
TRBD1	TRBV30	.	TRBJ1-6	CAWSVTGDNSPLHF	TGTGCCTGGAGTGTAACAGGGGATAATTCACCCCTCCACTTT
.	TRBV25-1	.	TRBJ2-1	CATSEAGPYNEQFF	TGTGCCACCTCTGAAGCGGGCCCCTACAATGAGCAGTTCTTC
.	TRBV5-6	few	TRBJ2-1	CASSLPGSYNEQFF	TGTGCCAGCAGCTTGCCGGGCTCCTACAATGAGCAGTTCTTC
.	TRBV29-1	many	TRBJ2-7	CSVESVFGYEQYF	TGCAGCGTTGAGTCGGTCTTCGGCTACGAGCAGTACTTC
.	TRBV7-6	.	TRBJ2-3	CASSLEGTGTNTQYF	TGTGCCAGCAGCTTAGAAGGGACGGGGACAAATACGCAGTATTTT
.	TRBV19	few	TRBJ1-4	CASQHRVEEKLFF	TGTGCCAGTCAGCACAGGGTGGAAGAAAAACTGTTTTTT
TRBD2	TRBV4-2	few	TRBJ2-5	CASSQGFSGGPTRQETQYF	TGTGCCAGCAGCCAAGGGTTTAGCGGGGGCCCAACTCGCCAAGAGACCCAGTACTTC
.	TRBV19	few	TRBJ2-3	CASSPSQGRRTQYF	TGTGCCAGTAGCCCCTCACAGGGACGACGTACGCAGTATTTT
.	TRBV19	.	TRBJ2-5	CASSITGWEQETQYF	TGTGCCAGTAGTATAACAGGGTGGGAACAAGAGACCCAGTACTTC
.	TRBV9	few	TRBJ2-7	CASSVEAGSYEQYF	TGTGCCAGCAGCGTAGAGGCGGGCTCATACGAGCAGTACTTC
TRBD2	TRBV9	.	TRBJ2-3	CASSGPAGVQDTQYF	TGTGCCAGCAGCGGTCCAGCGGGAGTGCAAGATACGCAGTATTTT
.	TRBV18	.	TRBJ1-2	CASSLRLPHGYTF	TGTGCCAGCTCACTACGCCTACCCCATGGCTACACCTTC